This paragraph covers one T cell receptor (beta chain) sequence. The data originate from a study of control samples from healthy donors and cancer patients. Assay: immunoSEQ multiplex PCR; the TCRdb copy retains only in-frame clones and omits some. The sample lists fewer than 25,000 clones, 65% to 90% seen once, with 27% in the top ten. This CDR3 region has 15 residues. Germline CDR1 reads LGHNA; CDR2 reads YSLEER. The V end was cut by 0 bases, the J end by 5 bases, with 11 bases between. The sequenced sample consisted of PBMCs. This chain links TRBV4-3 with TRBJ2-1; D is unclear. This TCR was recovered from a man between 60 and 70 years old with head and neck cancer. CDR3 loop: CASSQEGKRNNEQFF. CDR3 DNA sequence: TGCGCCAGCAGCCAAGAAGGGAAAAGAAACAATGAGCAGTTCTTC.